Following are 25 T cell receptor beta chains from one sample sequenced in a study of CD8 T cells in ankylosing spondylitis. TCRdb reprocessed the 5' RACE reads with MiXCR, giving one entry per CDR3 protein. The repertoire has around 160,000 distinct CDR3 sequences, 11% of them found once; the top ten carry almost 30%. The sample taken for sequencing was blood, either unsorted or a sorted T cell fraction (not recorded which). The receptor set was obtained from a male donor with ankylosing spondylitis or in good health (not recorded which).

On this clonotype: This may be a read error: a much more frequent sequence differs by one nucleotide. The CDR3 nucleotides are TGTACCAGCAGTATTCGACAGGGGGTTATCTCCTACAATGAGCAGTTCTTC. It translates to CTSSIRQGVISYNEQFF. The rearrangement joins TRBV27 to TRBJ2-1; 9 bases are a match to TRBD1. There are 17 residues in the CDR3. Germline V CDR1 and CDR2: MNHEY, SMNVEV (reference sequence).

This clonotype was seen many times. V is TRBV5-1 and J is TRBJ2-2; TRBD2 matches 14 bases. CDR1 SGHRS and CDR2 YFSETQ come from the germline V gene. The V gene end was trimmed by 3 bases and the J gene end by 3 bases; junction bases not matched to a gene: 4. CDR3 size: 17 residues. The CDR3 DNA reads TGCGCCAGCAGCTCCGGGACTAGCGGGAGTTACACCGGGGAGCTGTTTTTT. It encodes CASSSGTSGSYTGELFF. The complete variable domain, with remaining parts taken from reference TRBV5-1 and TRBJ2-2, reads KAGVTQTPRYLIKTRGQQVTLSCSPISGHRSVSWYQQTPGQGLQFLFEYFSETQRNKGNFPGRFSGRQFSNSRSEMNVSTLELGDSALYLCASSSGTSGSYTGELFFGEGSRLTVL.

This sequence joins TRBV4-1 and TRBJ1-1, with 11 bases aligning to TRBD1. This CDR3 has 16 residues. Germline V gene sequence: CDR1 MGHRA, CDR2 YSYEKL. The V gene end was trimmed by 5 bases and the J gene end by 2 bases; junction bases not matched to a gene: 7. CDR3 DNA: TGCGCCAGCAGCGCGCGTGGACAGGGGGCCAACACTGAAGCTTTCTTT. Its protein is CASSARGQGANTEAFF.

At least ten counts were recorded for this clonotype. The rearrangement joins TRBV10-3 to TRBJ1-2; D is ambiguous. V gave up 4 bases and J gave up 3 bases, with 12 bases separating them. The CDR3 extends over 14 amino acids. CDR1 ENHRY and CDR2 SYGVKD come from the germline V gene. CDR3 sequence reads: CAISVNSVDYGYTF. DNA for the CDR3: TGTGCCATCAGTGTAAACAGCGTCGACTATGGCTACACCTTC.

This clonotype occurred many times. The chain employs TRBV3-1 and TRBJ1-1; D perhaps matches TRBD1 (6 bases). Germline loops: CDR1 LGHDT, CDR2 YNNKEL (reference sequence). The CDR3 is 13 amino acids. Deletions cut 3 bases from V and 6 bases from J, with 11 bases between. The CDR3 protein is CASSQGTGSEAFF. CDR3 nucleotides: TGTGCCAGCAGCCAGGGAACAGGGTCTGAAGCTTTCTTT.

This clonotype was recorded many times. V is TRBV20-1 and J is TRBJ1-6; D is ambiguous. Looked up from germline, CDR1 is DFQATT and CDR2 is SNEGSKA (reference sequence). V lost 0 bases and J lost 10, with 13 bases in between. The CDR3 runs to 14 residues. CDR3 sequence: CSARDRVVNSPLHF. DNA for the CDR3: TGCAGTGCTAGAGATCGGGTAGTAAACTCACCCCTCCACTTT.

This sequence joins TRBV5-1 and TRBJ2-1; TRBD2 matches at 7 bases. With 2 bases clipped from V and 4 bases from J, the junction kept 6 bases outside the gene matches. The CDR3 loop spans 15 amino acids. Germline CDR1 and CDR2: SGHRS and YFSETQ. CDR3 amino acids: CASSFDGRIYNEQFF. CDR3 sequence (DNA): TGCGCCAGCAGCTTTGACGGGAGGATATACAATGAGCAGTTCTTC.

There are many counts of this clonotype. J is TRBJ2-1 and V is TRBV10-3, with TRBD2 matching 10 bases. CDR3 length: 16 residues. Germline CDR1 ENHRY, CDR2 SYGVKD. The J segment lost 7 bases and the V segment lost 6 bases, leaving 12 bases of the junction unmatched. The DNA for the CDR3 is TGTGCCATCAGCTCCCTAACTAGCGGGGATACTAATGAGCAGTTCTTC. Its protein is CAISSLTSGDTNEQFF.

Only a few counts were recorded for this clonotype. This chain connects TRBV6-5 to TRBJ2-7; D is ambiguous. The ends were cut back, 0 bases at V and 2 bases at J, with 5 bases in the middle. The CDR3 is made up of 13 amino acids. Germline V gene data show CDR1 as MNHEY and CDR2 as SVGAGI. The CDR3 loop reads CASSYSQAYEQYF. The CDR3 DNA reads TGTGCCAGCAGTTACTCGCAGGCCTACGAGCAGTACTTC.

The chain is built from TRBV7-2 and TRBJ2-3, with D hard to call. The ends were cut back, 3 bases at V and 0 bases at J, with 7 bases in the middle. Germline-derived CDR1 and CDR2 are SGHTA and FQGNSA. The CDR3 has 14 residues. In DNA, the CDR3 is TGTGCCAGCAGCTTGAGTCATAGCACAGATACGCAGTATTTT. Translated, it gives CASSLSHSTDTQYF.

In its sample, this clonotype was seen many times. The genes are TRBV5-1 and TRBJ1-2, with TRBD1 identical over 8 bases. The germline CDR1 and CDR2 sequences are SGHRS and YFSETQ. J lost 2 bases, V lost 3 bases, and 15 bases had no gene match. The CDR3 sequence is 18 residues long. The CDR3 DNA is TGCGCCAGCAGCTGGGGACCCGGAACAGGGGGAGCAAACTATGGCTACACCTTC. Its translation is CASSWGPGTGGANYGYTF.

Ten or more counts support this clonotype. The rearrangement links TRBV28 to TRBJ2-7; D is undetermined. CDR3 length equals 10 residues. Germline-derived CDR1 and CDR2 are MDHEN and SYDVKM. Trimming took 6 bases from V and 9 from J, leaving 9 bases between them. CDR3 in amino acids: CASSGSVQYF. CDR3 bases: TGTGCCAGCAGCGGTTCGGTGCAGTACTTC.

This clonotype appeared many times. The chain couples TRBV28 to TRBJ2-3; D is unclear. V lost 5 bases to trimming and J lost 0 bases, with 9 bases between them. CDR1 and CDR2 from the germline V gene are MDHEN and SYDVKM. The CDR3 covers 14 residues. The CDR3 region is CASSLKRSTDTQYF. The CDR3 nucleotides read TGTGCCAGCAGTCTGAAAAGGAGCACAGATACGCAGTATTTT.

In its sample, this clonotype was seen many times. V usage is TRBV12-3 or TRBV12-4 and J usage is TRBJ2-7; 10 bases map to TRBD2. There are 16 residues in the CDR3. V shed 5 bases, J shed 4 bases, and the junction held 11 bases outside the gene matches. The CDR3 coding sequence is TGTGCCAGCAGTCCACAGTGGAGCGGGAGGGTATACGAGCAGTACTTC. This gives the protein CASSPQWSGRVYEQYF.

V is TRBV7-6 and J is TRBJ2-7; 7 bases are a match to TRBD1. The germline V gene has CDR1 SGHVS and CDR2 FNYEAQ. This CDR3 comprises 14 residues. J was trimmed by 2 bases and V by 10 bases; bases with no gene match: 11. For the CDR3, the DNA is TGTGCCATTGGGTCGGGACAGTTCCCCTACGAGCAGTACTTC. Amino acid sequence: CAIGSGQFPYEQYF.

This sequence joins TRBV29-1 and TRBJ2-7; TRBD1 matches 8 bases. Germline V CDR1 and CDR2: SQVTM, ANQGSEA. Trimming at V came to 7 bases and at J to 5 bases, leaving 10 bases not matched to a gene. The CDR3 extends over 13 amino acids. The CDR3 loop is CSDNKDRDHEQYF. CDR3 nucleotide sequence: TGCAGCGACAACAAGGACAGGGACCACGAGCAGTACTTC.

This clonotype was counted at least ten times. The chain recombines TRBV20-1 with TRBJ1-1; D uncertain. This CDR3 has 13 amino acids. Germline CDR1 and CDR2: DFQATT and SNEGSKA (reference sequence). V gave up 1 base and J gave up 0 bases, with 6 bases separating them. CDR3 loop: CSARVRLNTEAFF. DNA of the CDR3: TGCAGTGCTAGAGTCAGATTGAACACTGAAGCTTTCTTT.

There are many counts of this clonotype. CDR3 residues: CASNGGNTEAFF. The CDR3 bases are TGTGCCAGCAACGGGGGGAACACTGAAGCTTTCTTT. The chain uses TRBV12-3 or TRBV12-4 and TRBJ1-1; D possibly corresponds to TRBD1 (5 bases). CDR3 length equals 12 residues. V was pared by 7 bases and J by 1 base, with 7 bases between.

This clonotype was detected many times. The J gene is TRBJ2-5, the V gene TRBV3-1; 11 positions agree with TRBD2. With V trimmed by 4 bases and J by 0 bases, 7 bases remained unmatched. This CDR3 spans 17 amino acids. Germline lookup yields CDR1 LGHDT and CDR2 YNNKEL (reference sequence). The CDR3 reads CASSPFGTSGNQETQYF. In DNA form, the CDR3 reads TGTGCCAGCAGCCCCTTCGGGACTAGCGGAAACCAAGAGACCCAGTACTTC.

This clonotype was detected a few times. The CDR3 DNA sequence: TGTGCCAGCAGCCCACAGGTCGGGGATTACGAGCAGTACTTC. Protein: CASSPQVGDYEQYF. The rearrangement joins TRBV12-3 or TRBV12-4 to TRBJ2-7, with D perhaps matching TRBD1 or TRBD2 (5 bases each). Trimming removed 6 bases at V and 4 bases at J, with 16 bases between. The CDR3 is 14 residues long.

On this clonotype: This could be a read error, since a much larger clone is one nucleotide away. The V gene is TRBV2, the J gene TRBJ2-1; the match to TRBD2 covers 10 bases. CDR1 is SNHLY, CDR2 FYNNEI, per germline. This CDR3 spans 19 amino acids. V lost 8 bases to trimming and J lost 4 bases; unmatched junction nucleotides: 20. The DNA for the CDR3 is TGTGCCAGCTGTCACTCCGCGATGGTGGGACTAGCGAGGTACAATGAGCAGTTCTTC. Protein sequence: CASCHSAMVGLARYNEQFF.

The sample holds many counts of this clonotype. The chain couples TRBV12-3 or TRBV12-4 to TRBJ1-1, with D perhaps matching TRBD1 (5 bases). V was pared by 4 bases and J by 5 bases, with 17 bases between. This CDR3 spans 15 amino acids. The CDR3 reads CASSSPRGVWTEAFF. The CDR3 DNA sequence: TGTGCCAGCAGTTCCCCCCGGGGGGTATGGACTGAAGCTTTCTTT.

This clonotype was counted ten times or more. V and J are TRBV28 and TRBJ2-7; D gene uncertain. V dropped 7 bases and J dropped 3 bases, with 16 bases sitting between them. CDR1 and CDR2 from the germline V gene are MDHEN and SYDVKM. The CDR3 contains 14 residues. The CDR3 here is CASTVSGPVYEQYF. Written as DNA, the CDR3 is TGTGCCAGCACCGTTTCGGGCCCAGTCTACGAGCAGTACTTC.

This clonotype has ten or more counts. The chain is built from TRBV20-1 and TRBJ2-1; D assignment may be TRBD1 or TRBD2 (5 bases each). Trimming took 2 bases from V and 8 from J, leaving 19 bases between them. The V gene's germline CDR1 is DFQATT and CDR2 SNEGSKA (reference sequence). This CDR3 is 15 amino acids long. This CDR3 is CSARPPGNRGDEQFF. The CDR3 DNA is TGCAGTGCTAGACCTCCGGGAAACCGGGGCGATGAGCAGTTCTTC.

The chain joins TRBV12-3 or TRBV12-4 to TRBJ2-7; 7 positions agree with TRBD1. Trimming cost V 5 bases and J 0 bases; bases outside gene matches: 7. The CDR3 spans 15 residues. The CDR3 DNA reads as TGTGCCAGCAGTAATATCAGGGGGAGCTCCTACGAGCAGTACTTC. This sequence encodes CASSNIRGSSYEQYF.